A selection of T cell receptor beta chains follows, all from one sample in a study of CD8+ T cells in alopecia areata. Profiled with immunoSEQ multiplex PCR; TCRdb holds only in-frame clones, not every one. This sample has about 180,000 clones; about 51% occur once, and the top ten carry around a tenth. This specimen was CD8+ T cells sorted from blood, taken around week 54, from a patient treated with tofacitinib. The receptors come from a human donor with alopecia areata. Each CDR3 is given with its conserved first and last residue. D genes are given only for firm matches. Only part of the rows carry a size: once, few, many, or a class if the clone is expanded.

clone_size j_call d_call v_call cdr3_nt cdr3_aa
few TRBJ2-3 . TRBV30 TGTGCCTGGAGTGTACTTTCAGGGGCCGATACGCAGTATTTT CAWSVLSGADTQYF
. TRBJ1-5 . TRBV7-2 TGTGCCAGCAGTTGGGACGGGAATCAGCCCCAGCATTTT CASSWDGNQPQHF
. TRBJ2-7 . TRBV25-1 TGTGCCAGCAGTGAGTCAGGGGTTCGGGAGCAGTACTTC CASSESGVREQYF
. TRBJ2-1 . TRBV29-1 TGCAGCGTAGGGTTGGGTACCTACAATGAGCAGTTCTTC CSVGLGTYNEQFF
. TRBJ2-7 . TRBV5-1 TGCGCCAGCAGCTGGGACCCGACAGTAACCTACGAGCAGTACTTC CASSWDPTVTYEQYF
. TRBJ2-5 . TRBV14 TGTGCCAGCAGCCAAGTGGGCGCCGGTTTCGAGACCCAGTACTTC CASSQVGAGFETQYF
few TRBJ2-3 TRBD1 TRBV25-1 TGTGCCAGCAGGGTGGGACAGGGGGCGCGGGATACGCAGTATTTT CASRVGQGARDTQYF
. TRBJ2-7 . TRBV29-1 TGCAGTGTCCTAGGGGGACACTCCTACGAGCAGTACTTC CSVLGGHSYEQYF
few TRBJ2-1 . TRBV28 TGTGCCAGCAGTATGACAGGGGAGGGAGAGTCGTTCTTC CASSMTGEGESFF
few TRBJ2-5 . TRBV21-1 TGTGCCAGCAGCAAGGGAGAGACCCAGTACTTC CASSKGETQYF
. TRBJ1-1 . TRBV27 TGTGCCAGCAGTTTTGCGACCCGGAACACTGAAGCTTTCTTT CASSFATRNTEAFF
few TRBJ2-2 . TRBV11-2 TGTGCCAGCAGCTTACGGGCGAGCGCCGGGGAGCTGTTTTTT CASSLRASAGELFF
. TRBJ2-2 TRBD1 TRBV6-1 TGTGCCAGCAGAGACAGGGGGAACACCGGGGAGCTGTTTTTT CASRDRGNTGELFF
few TRBJ1-6 . TRBV9 TGTGCCAGCAGCGTAGTCGGACAGCCCAATTCACCCCTCCACTTT CASSVVGQPNSPLHF
. TRBJ1-5 TRBD1 TRBV30 TGTGCCTGGAGTGCAGGGGGCGAAAATCAGCCCCAGCATTTT CAWSAGGENQPQHF
. TRBJ2-5 . TRBV29-1 TGCAGCGTTGAAGGAGAAGGGTTGGACGAGACCCAGTACTTC CSVEGEGLDETQYF
. TRBJ1-2 TRBD1 TRBV27 TGTGCCAGCGCCCCCGACAGGGGCTTGTATGGCTACACCTTC CASAPDRGLYGYTF
few TRBJ2-1 TRBD2 TRBV2 TGTGCCAGCAGGGGTAGCGGGGGGGCCGATGAGCAGTTCTTC CASRGSGGADEQFF
. TRBJ1-2 . TRBV4-3 TGCGCCAGCAGCCAAGGGTCAGGCGACTATGGCTACACCTTC CASSQGSGDYGYTF
. TRBJ1-6 . TRBV5-1 TGCGCCAGCAGCTTGGAACTTAGCTCCTATAATTCACCCCTCCACTTT CASSLELSSYNSPLHF
few TRBJ2-7 . TRBV27 TGTGCCAGCAGTTTCGGCGACCCCTCCGAGCAGTACTTC CASSFGDPSEQYF
. TRBJ2-2 . TRBV27 TGTGCCAGCAGTTTAGGAGGGGGCAGCGGGGAGCTGTTTTTT CASSLGGGSGELFF
. TRBJ2-3 . TRBV7-2 TGTGCCAGCAGCAACGCAAGGGGCGATACGCAGTATTTT CASSNARGDTQYF
. TRBJ2-7 . TRBV12-5 TGTGCTAGTGGTTTGGGCCGGACCTACGAGCAGTACTTC CASGLGRTYEQYF
. TRBJ2-3 TRBD2 TRBV4-3 TGCGCCAGCAGCCAAGGGATAGCGGGTGAAATCACAGATACGCAGTATTTT CASSQGIAGEITDTQYF
. TRBJ2-1 . TRBV29-1 TGCAGCGCACCTCTGGGGGTTGAGCAGTTCTTC CSAPLGVEQFF
. TRBJ1-6 . TRBV13 TGTGCCAGCAGCCCCTGGGGGGTGAGTAATTCACCCCTCCACTTT CASSPWGVSNSPLHF
few TRBJ1-1 . TRBV5-1 TGCGCCAGCAGCTCGGGGGAGTCGGGAGCTTTCTTT CASSSGESGAFF
. TRBJ1-2 . TRBV30 TGTGCCTGGTCCAGGGTCGGCGGCTACACCTTC CAWSRVGGYTF
. TRBJ2-5 . TRBV5-6 TGTGCCAGCAGCGTGCGAAGGGGCGAGGGAGAGACCCAGTACTTC CASSVRRGEGETQYF
. TRBJ2-1 TRBD2 TRBV9 TGTGCCAGCAGCGTAGGAAGCGGGGCCTACAATGAGCAGTTCTTC CASSVGSGAYNEQFF
once TRBJ1-5 . TRBV4-1 TGCGCCAGCAGCCAAGGGGGGCCGAATAGCAATCAGCCCCAGCATTTT CASSQGGPNSNQPQHF
few TRBJ2-2 . TRBV25-1 TGTGCCAGCAGAGTAACAGCGAACACCGGGGAGCTGTTTTTT CASRVTANTGELFF
. TRBJ2-1 TRBD1 TRBV13 TGTGCCAGCAGTCCCGGGACAGGGTTCGGAAATGAGCAGTTCTTC CASSPGTGFGNEQFF
few TRBJ2-7 . TRBV5-1 TGCGCCAGCAGCATAGACAGCCCCTACGAGCAGTACTTC CASSIDSPYEQYF
. TRBJ2-7 . TRBV5-1 TGCGCCAGCAGCTTAGGAGGGGCGAGCTCCTACGAGCAGTACTTC CASSLGGASSYEQYF
few TRBJ1-2 . TRBV15 TGTGCCACCAGCAGAGATGTCGGTAACTATGGCTACACCTTC CATSRDVGNYGYTF
few TRBJ2-3 . TRBV4-3 TGCGCCAGCAGCCAAGATATCGCTAGCACAGATACGCAGTATTTT CASSQDIASTDTQYF
. TRBJ2-7 . TRBV19 TGTGCCAGTAGTGTCAGACCAGGGGACGAGCAGTACTTC CASSVRPGDEQYF
. TRBJ1-1 . TRBV18 TGTGCCAGCTCACTCGGGGACACTGAAGCTTTCTTT CASSLGDTEAFF
few TRBJ2-5 TRBD2 TRBV25-1 TGTGCCAGCGGGCTCAGGGAGGGAGAAGAGACCCAGTACTTC CASGLREGEETQYF
. TRBJ2-2 . TRBV7-9 TGTGCCAGCAGCTCGCGTTCCAGGGACGGGGAGCTGTTTTTT CASSSRSRDGELFF
. TRBJ1-6 . TRBV4-3 TGCGCCAGCAGCCAAGACTGGGGGACGGGCTATAATTCACCCCTCCACTTT CASSQDWGTGYNSPLHF
few TRBJ2-1 . TRBV23-1 TGCGCCAGCAGTCGACGGGGGACAGTAAATGAGCAGTTCTTC CASSRRGTVNEQFF
many TRBJ2-3 TRBD2 TRBV6-4 TGTGCCAGCCAGACTAGCGGGAGCACAGATACGCAGTATTTT CASQTSGSTDTQYF
. TRBJ2-1 TRBD1 TRBV27 TGTGCCAGCAGGTTATCGAGTTGGGGGACAGGGGATGATGAGCAGTTCTTC CASRLSSWGTGDDEQFF
. TRBJ2-7 . TRBV29-1 TGCAGCGTTACCCGGCCGGGATTCGGGTACGAGCAGTACTTC CSVTRPGFGYEQYF
. TRBJ2-6 . TRBV7-9 TGTGCCACCAGGGGCTCTGGGGCCAACGTCCTGACTTTC CATRGSGANVLTF